This TCR beta chain was documented in a study of T cells after yellow fever vaccination (dated by TCRdb to the late 2010s). Looking at the study overall: The SMART-Seq v4 Ultra Low Input RNA kit was used to prepare libraries from fractions with low cell numbers. Bulk TCR alpha and beta repertoires were sequenced longitudinally to track T-cell clones before and after primary and booster YFV17D yellow fever vaccination. Blood samples were taken at several timepoints before and after primary and secondary immunization, and bulk PBMC replicates and cell subsets were isolated. Two healthy male donors, one aged 18 to 29 and one aged 30 to 39 years, were included in the cohort.

This specimen's treatment or condition label, per the study, means: live attenuated yellow fever vaccine strain. At each blood-draw timepoint, two biological replicates of bulk PBMCs were obtained. A standard Ficoll-Paque protocol was used to isolate PBMCs from peripheral blood. RNA was extracted with TriZol from bulk PBMCs, CD4 and CD8 fractions, and dextramer-positive and dextramer-negative fractions. Instrument on record: Illumina NovaSeq 6000. TCR cDNA was synthesized by 5'RACE template switching, through which a universal primer site and unique molecular identifiers were introduced. cDNA synthesis was primed from both the TCR alpha and TCR beta constant segments. Two PCR steps were used to amplify libraries, with sample barcodes and sequencing adapters being added in the second step. Sequencing of the libraries was done on either Illumina HiSeq 2500 (2x100 bp) or NovaSeq (2x150 bp). In the source study's methods: Reads were demultiplexed and collapsed into UMI consensus sequences with MIGEC, and V(D)J alignment was performed with MiXCR. Vaccine-responding clonotypes were defined with edgeR using replicate PBMC samples, requiring FDR below 0.01 and a log2 fold change above 5 up to day 15. CD4 or CD8 identity was assigned to each bulk clonotype according to whether the clonotype was present at higher abundance in the sequenced CD4 repertoire or the sequenced CD8 repertoire. TCRdb itself trimmed the public reads at Q25 with fastp, ran MiXCR and retained productive beta chains. CDR3 protein duplicates are merged, each entry listing the most common genes and DNA. These V and J calls are TCRdb output, not the study's own analysis. Recorded for this sample are 350,000 to 450,000 distinct CDR3 sequences; around 20% of them occurred a single time. The ten largest account for about a sixth of the sample.

Overall study outcomes, separate from this receptor: Computational filtering was needed because FACS-sorted repertoires could contain abundant contaminating clonotypes from the bulk population. Because only a couple of donors were included in the study, the extent to which the findings can be generalized is limited. The secondary T-cell response was weaker than the primary response but faster, peaking on day 5 instead of day 15. A small fraction of clonotypes appeared in both the CD4 and CD8 compartments, likely as a result of convergent recombination. After the booster, most clones that had expanded after primary vaccination were detected again (about 95% of CD4 and around 88% of CD8), suggesting broad maintenance of memory.

V is reduced by 6 bases and J by 8 bases, leaving a spacing of 14 bases between them. From the cysteine through the phenylalanine, the CDR3 covers 12 amino acids. The retained sequence is limited to the CDR3, 36 bases, with the frame set at the first base. The germline V gene (reference sequence) yields SGHNT for CDR1 and YYREEE for CDR2. Concerning this clonotype itself: What antigen it recognizes has not been identified. No base quality information exists; no much larger clone differs at one position.

The sequence was collected from a man between 18 and 29 years old who received the YFV17D yellow fever vaccine. The starting material was PBMCs, obtained before the yellow fever booster vaccination. The receptor chain draws on TRBV5-4 and TRBJ1-2; TRBD1 is possibly the D segment (5 matching bases). The CDR3 sequence is CASITEGDGYTF. The DNA sequence follows: TGTGCCAGCATCACGGAAGGGGACGGCTACACCTTC.